A selection of T cell receptor beta chains follows, all from one sample in a study of blood T cell repertoires in COVID-19. The table came from immunoSEQ multiplex PCR; TCRdb's copy has only in-frame clones and leaves some out. The sample carries tens of thousands of clones, roughly three quarters recorded once. Material: peripheral blood. The receptors derive from a man between 60 and 75 years old with COVID-19, enrolled during active disease. The conserved cysteine and the conserved F or W are not part of the CDR3 here. The order of the fields is V gene, J gene, CDR3 protein.

TRBV6-6	TRBJ2-7	ASSYSTGNEQY
TRBV2	TRBJ2-5	ASSGGGGLGETQY
TRBV12-3/TRBV12-4	TRBJ2-7	ASRKTGSYEQY
TRBV19	TRBJ1-2	ASSTHRTLHNYGYT
TRBV19	TRBJ1-6	ASSPRQGSYNSPLH
TRBV7-9	TRBJ1-2	ASSPAGRQWDGYT
TRBV11-3	TRBJ2-1	ASSLEPGGEQF
TRBV5-4	TRBJ2-3	ASSLTYGGSDTQY
TRBV6-5	TRBJ1-2	ASRAAGLGYT
TRBV2	TRBJ1-1	ASSADRELMNTEAF
TRBV6-1	TRBJ2-1	ASSGGPGQGYNEQF
TRBV9	TRBJ2-1	ASSVMGGLALYNEQF
TRBV7-9	TRBJ2-7	ASDPSEQY
TRBV18	TRBJ1-2	ASSPGVNYGYT
TRBV5-1	TRBJ2-5	ASSLEVLPGRETQY
TRBV2	TRBJ2-7	ASVRQGNSYEQY